The 28 T cell receptor beta chains given below trace back to one sample, sequenced in a study. From the RT-PCR reads, TCRdb called clonotypes with MiXCR, one entry per CDR3 protein. The sample consists of almost 700,000 distinct CDR3 sequences, 14% of them appearing once. The sample was memory CD4+ T cells from blood. These receptors all stem from a female donor in good health, serving as a healthy control.

The chain uses TRBV20-1 and TRBJ2-1; 8 bases are shared with TRBD2. Germline V gene data show CDR1 as DFQATT and CDR2 as SNEGSKA (reference sequence). The CDR3 contains 13 residues. V dropped 3 bases and J dropped 6; count of bases not matched to a gene: 4. In DNA, the CDR3 is TGCAGTGCTAGGACTAGCGTGGTCAATGAGCAGTTCTTC. As protein: CSARTSVVNEQFF.

This clonotype has only a few counts. This chain links TRBV7-9 with TRBJ2-3; D assignment may be TRBD1 or TRBD2 (5 bases each). CDR1 and CDR2 from the germline V gene are SEHNR and FQNEAQ (reference sequence). CDR3 length: 17 amino acids. Trimming pared 1 base from V and 2 bases from J, leaving 16 bases between. The CDR3 reads CASSLVLGRLPTDTQYF. The CDR3 bases are TGTGCCAGCAGCTTAGTATTGGGGCGACTACCCACAGATACGCAGTATTTT.

Here the CDR3 reads CASRMTGAGTQYF. CDR3 in DNA: TGTGCCAGCCGAATGACAGGGGCTGGGACCCAGTACTTC. The chain carries TRBV27 and TRBJ2-5; 8 bases fit TRBD1. From germline, CDR1 is MNHEY and CDR2 SMNVEV (reference sequence). The CDR3 has 13 amino acids. The V and J ends lost 8 bases and 7 bases, in that order; junction bases with no gene match: 9.

This clonotype showed up just a few times. The chain carries TRBV9 and TRBJ2-3; 9 nucleotides match TRBD1. V trimming: 5 bases; J trimming: 3 bases; junction bases outside the gene matches: 7. Per germline, CDR1 SGDLS and CDR2 YYNGEE. This CDR3 comprises 15 residues. CDR3 region: CASSNRGLATDTQYF. The DNA of the CDR3 is TGTGCCAGCAGTAACAGGGGGCTCGCGACAGATACGCAGTATTTT.

This chain joins TRBV19 and TRBJ2-3; a possible D gene is TRBD1 (7 bases). V shed 7 bases and J shed 3 bases, with 11 bases lying between them. The CDR3 sequence is 13 residues long. Germline V gene data show CDR1 as LNHDA and CDR2 as SQIVND (reference sequence). This chain's CDR3 is CASKAGGTDTQYF. DNA of the CDR3: TGTGCCAGTAAGGCAGGGGGGACAGATACGCAGTATTTT. The full variable domain, rest sourced from reference TRBV19 and TRBJ2-3, is DGGITQSPKYLFRKEGQNVTLSCEQNLNHDAMYWYRQDPGQGLRLIYYSQIVNDFQKGDIAEGYSVSREKKESFPLTVTSAQKNPTAFYLCASKAGGTDTQYFGPGTRLTVL.

Ten or more counts support this clonotype. The chain links TRBV4-3 to TRBJ2-7; 8 bases are a match to TRBD2. The CDR3 consists of 15 residues. The V gene end was trimmed by 1 base and the J gene end by 4 bases; junction bases not matched to a gene: 6. Germline V lookup: CDR1 LGHNA, CDR2 YSLEER. The chain's CDR3 is CASSQGGLGRYEQYF. The CDR3 coding sequence is TGCGCCAGCAGCCAAGGGGGACTAGGGAGGTACGAGCAGTACTTC.

The chain uses TRBV6-2 or TRBV6-3 and TRBJ2-5; D may be TRBD1 (5 bases). The V end was cut by 2 bases, the J end by 1 base, with 11 bases between. CDR1 and CDR2 from the germline V gene are MNHEY and SVGEGT. The CDR3 has 15 amino acids. The CDR3 sequence: CASSYPRGGQETQYF. The CDR3 bases are TGTGCCAGCAGTTACCCTAGGGGCGGCCAAGAGACCCAGTACTTC.

This clonotype turned up a few times. The V and J genes are TRBV5-4 and TRBJ2-5, with unresolved D. Between the trimmed V and J ends, which lost 4 bases and 6 bases, there was a span of 7 bases. Germline loops: CDR1 SGHNT, CDR2 YYREEE (reference sequence). This CDR3 has 11 residues. The CDR3 DNA reads TGTGCCAGCAGCCCCTTGAAGACCCAGTACTTC. It is translated as CASSPLKTQYF.

The V and J genes are TRBV7-6 and TRBJ2-2; D uncertain. Germline loops: CDR1 SGHVS, CDR2 FNYEAQ. The CDR3 has 13 residues. Trimming removed 2 bases from V and 5 bases from J, with 6 bases in between. The CDR3 region has the DNA TGTGCCAGCAGCTTACAGGTTACCGGGGAGCTGTTTTTT. Amino acids: CASSLQVTGELFF.

This clonotype was detected ten times or more. This sequence joins TRBV20-1 and TRBJ1-5; 9 bases agree with TRBD1. This CDR3 has 14 amino acids. The V gene end was trimmed by 5 bases and the J gene end by 6 bases; junction bases not matched to a gene: 8. Per the germline V gene, CDR1 is DFQATT and CDR2 is SNEGSKA (reference sequence). CDR3 sequence (DNA): TGCAGTGCTGACCCGGGACAGGGTGGTCAGCCCCAGCATTTT. Translating it yields CSADPGQGGQPQHF.

Many counts were recorded for this clonotype. The chain joins TRBV20-1 to TRBJ1-2; D ambiguous. Trimming cost V 0 bases and J 7 bases, with 12 bases left between them. Looked up from germline, CDR1 is DFQATT and CDR2 is SNEGSKA (reference sequence). The CDR3 sequence is 13 residues long. The CDR3 coding sequence is TGCAGTGCTAGAGAAGACACAGAGATTGGCTACACCTTC. Its translation: CSAREDTEIGYTF.

Many counts were recorded for this clonotype. The rearrangement joins TRBV27 to TRBJ2-5; D gene ambiguous. Trimming stripped 9 bases from V and 2 bases from J, with 10 bases between. The CDR3 loop spans 12 amino acids. Germline values: CDR1 MNHEY, CDR2 SMNVEV (reference sequence). The CDR3 region has the DNA TGTGCCAGGACGTGGGTACAAGAGACCCAGTACTTC. It translates to CARTWVQETQYF.

This chain uses TRBV5-6 with TRBJ2-7; 7 nucleotides match TRBD2. The germline V gene has CDR1 SGHDT and CDR2 YYEEEE. The CDR3 sequence is 14 residues long. V lost 2 bases, J lost 4 bases, and 6 bases stayed unmatched. CDR3 bases: TGTGCCAGCAGCTTCACTAGCGCTACGTACGAGCAGTACTTC. It yields the protein CASSFTSATYEQYF.

This clonotype was detected only a few times. J is TRBJ2-2 and V is TRBV3-1; D is ambiguous. The CDR3 sequence is 14 residues long. Germline V lookup: CDR1 LGHDT, CDR2 YNNKEL (reference sequence). Trimming left V 4 bases short and J 4 bases short, with 10 bases between. CDR3 loop: CASSPFSSTGELFF. The CDR3, as DNA: TGTGCCAGCAGCCCGTTTTCAAGCACCGGGGAGCTGTTTTTT.

The rearrangement uses TRBV7-2 and TRBJ1-3; D not certain. The CDR3 is 15 residues long. V gave up 5 bases and J gave up 4 bases, with 15 bases separating them. CDR1 and CDR2 (germline): SGHTA, FQGNSA. The CDR3 is CASSPVFLGGNTIYF. For the CDR3, the DNA is TGTGCCAGCAGCCCAGTTTTTCTAGGAGGAAACACCATATATTTT.

A word on this clonotype: With a much larger clone just one base away, this may be a read error. V is TRBV5-1 and J is TRBJ2-7; 13 nucleotides align to TRBD2. Germline trimming cut 6 bases from V and 7 bases from J; bases unmatched to any gene: 10. CDR1 is SGHRS and CDR2 is YFSETQ in the germline V gene. This CDR3 has 15 amino acids. The CDR3 is CASIETSGRAREQYF. DNA of the CDR3: TGCGCCAGCATCGAAACTAGCGGGAGGGCTCGGGAGCAGTACTTC.

This clonotype has just a few counts. The J gene is TRBJ2-3, the V gene TRBV24-1, with 13 bases aligning to TRBD2. This CDR3 region has 20 residues. V shed 3 bases and J 2 bases; nucleotides not matched to a gene: 13. Germline-derived CDR1 and CDR2 are KGHDR and SFDVKD. The CDR3 DNA follows: TGTGCCACCAGTGATCAGCAGGGCCCGGGACTAGCGGGACACACAGATACGCAGTATTTT. Protein: CATSDQQGPGLAGHTDTQYF.

This clonotype was observed a handful of times. The chain couples TRBV6-2 or TRBV6-3 to TRBJ2-7, with TRBD2 identical over 13 bases. Germline CDR1 and CDR2: MNHEY and SVGEGT. This CDR3 contains 18 residues. The V and J ends lost 2 bases and 1 base, in that order; junction bases with no gene match: 8. CDR3 region: CASSYTRLAGGNSYEQYF. The CDR3 coding sequence is TGTGCCAGCAGTTACACCAGACTAGCGGGAGGTAATTCCTACGAGCAGTACTTC.

The V and J genes are TRBV6-5 and TRBJ1-1, with D perhaps TRBD1 (5 bases). Germline V lookup: CDR1 MNHEY, CDR2 SVGAGI. This CDR3 contains 13 residues. The V gene lost 7 bases and the J gene lost 7 bases, with 16 bases spanning the gap. CDR3 sequence reads: CASNGRRTGEAFF. Written as DNA, the CDR3 is TGTGCCAGCAATGGACGTAGAACAGGTGAAGCTTTCTTT.

The CDR3 DNA is TGTGCCAGCACGCCGGGACAGGGGGGATCCTACGAGCAGTACTTC. Protein product: CASTPGQGGSYEQYF. The J gene is TRBJ2-7, the V gene TRBV28; 11 bases match TRBD1. CDR3 size: 15 residues. Germline CDR1 is MDHEN and CDR2 is SYDVKM. The V segment lost 7 bases and the J segment 1 base; nucleotides outside the gene matches: 6.

Remarks on this clonotype: The junction departs from germline at one end; a sequencing error may be responsible. This chain connects TRBV12-3 or TRBV12-4 to TRBJ1-2, with TRBD1 as a possible D gene (5 bases). CDR3 length: 11 amino acids. The CDR3, as DNA: TGTGCCAGCAGTTCTGGGACGGAAACCCGCTTC. Protein: CASSSGTETRF.

The rearrangement uses TRBV2 and TRBJ2-1; 10 nucleotides match TRBD2. The CDR3 totals 15 residues. Germline CDR1 is SNHLY and CDR2 is FYNNEI. V dropped 2 bases and J dropped 8; count of bases not matched to a gene: 6. This CDR3 is CASSESSGSSYEQFF. The CDR3 DNA is TGTGCCAGCAGTGAATCTAGCGGGAGTTCGTATGAGCAGTTCTTC.

In its sample, this clonotype was seen a few times. The chain has TRBV5-1 and TRBJ2-5; weak D call: TRBD1 (6 bases). The CDR3 runs 13 residues. Trimming cost V 4 bases and J 5 bases, with 12 bases left between them. Germline lookup yields CDR1 SGHRS and CDR2 YFSETQ. The CDR3 sequence is CASSQQGEETQYF. CDR3 bases: TGCGCCAGCAGCCAACAGGGAGAGGAGACCCAGTACTTC. Full variable domain (rest looked up from reference TRBV5-1 and TRBJ2-5): KAGVTQTPRYLIKTRGQQVTLSCSPISGHRSVSWYQQTPGQGLQFLFEYFSETQRNKGNFPGRFSGRQFSNSRSEMNVSTLELGDSALYLCASSQQGEETQYFGPGTRLLVL.

This clonotype was observed at least ten times. The chain carries TRBV6-2 or TRBV6-3 and TRBJ2-7; D possibly corresponds to TRBD2 (6 bases). V shed 2 bases and J shed 3 bases, with 8 bases lying between them. In germline, CDR1 is MNHEY, CDR2 SVGEGT. CDR3 length: 13 residues. Written as DNA, the CDR3 is TGTGCCAGCAGTTACATGGAGGGCTACGAGCAGTACTTC. This gives the protein CASSYMEGYEQYF.

This clonotype has just a few counts. The chain has TRBV18 and TRBJ1-1, with D perhaps matching TRBD1 (5 bases). With 2 bases removed from V and 3 bases from J, the gap between germline ends came to 10 bases. This CDR3 has 14 amino acids. Germline-derived CDR1 and CDR2 are KGHSH and LQKENI. The CDR3 loop reads CASSPTVRDTEAFF. The CDR3 DNA sequence: TGTGCCAGCTCACCAACAGTCAGGGACACTGAAGCTTTCTTT.

The rearrangement joins TRBV5-8 to TRBJ2-2; tentatively, D is TRBD1 (6 bases). This CDR3 is built from 15 residues. The V and J ends lost 0 bases and 1 base respectively, with 7 bases between them. Germline V CDR1 and CDR2: SGHTS, YDEGEE. CDR3 nucleotide sequence: TGTGCCAGCAGCTTGGGGGACAAGAACACCGGGGAGCTGTTTTTT. As protein: CASSLGDKNTGELFF.

The chain joins TRBV5-1 to TRBJ1-1, with D perhaps matching TRBD1 (5 bases). Germline V lookup: CDR1 SGHRS, CDR2 YFSETQ. Trimming stripped 4 bases from V and 4 bases from J, with 14 bases between. The CDR3 spans 14 residues. CDR3 amino acids: CASSPPRGGTEAFF. The CDR3 coding sequence is TGCGCCAGCAGCCCCCCCCGGGGGGGCACTGAAGCTTTCTTT. Looking up the rest from reference TRBV5-1 and TRBJ1-1 gives the full variable domain: KAGVTQTPRYLIKTRGQQVTLSCSPISGHRSVSWYQQTPGQGLQFLFEYFSETQRNKGNFPGRFSGRQFSNSRSEMNVSTLELGDSALYLCASSPPRGGTEAFFGQGTRLTVV.

This clonotype came up many times. This chain connects TRBV6-1 to TRBJ2-2; the D gene is possibly TRBD1 (7 bases). The CDR3 has 17 residues. V dropped 0 bases and J dropped 4 bases, with 15 bases sitting between them. The germline V gene has CDR1 MNHNS and CDR2 SASEGT. The CDR3 sequence: CASSEAYRGGRTGELFF. Written as DNA, the CDR3 is TGTGCCAGCAGTGAAGCGTACAGGGGAGGTCGCACCGGGGAGCTGTTTTTT.